What follows are 11 T cell receptor beta chains derived from one specimen sequenced in a study of blood T cell repertoires in COVID-19. Repertoires were generated with immunoSEQ multiplex PCR, while TCRdb's copy carries only in-frame clones and drops some. The sample lists some 270,000 clones; approximately 89% were seen once. Sequenced input: PBMCs or T cells enriched from blood (not recorded which). These TCRs come from a man aged 40-49 years who had been exposed to COVID-19.

This chain uses TRBV15 with TRBJ2-1; possibly TRBD1 for D (6 bases). Per germline, CDR1 LNHNV and CDR2 YYDKDF (reference sequence). Trimming took 3 bases from V and 3 from J, leaving 9 bases between them. This CDR3 comprises 14 residues. The CDR3 bases are TGTGCCACCAGCAGGACAGGCCACTACAATGAGCAGTTCTTC. This sequence encodes CATSRTGHYNEQFF.

V usage is TRBV19 and J usage is TRBJ2-3, with TRBD2 as a possible D gene (6 bases). Looked up from germline, CDR1 is LNHDA and CDR2 is SQIVND (reference sequence). The V end was cut by 7 bases, the J end by 0 bases, with 17 bases between. The CDR3 consists of 16 residues. The CDR3 nucleotides read TGTGCCAGTACTTATAGTTGGGGGGATAGCACAGATACGCAGTATTTT. Translating gives CASTYSWGDSTDTQYF.

The chain has TRBV2 and TRBJ1-5; D is uncertain. CDR1 and CDR2 from the germline V gene are SNHLY and FYNNEI. The CDR3 has 15 residues. Trimming stripped 3 bases from V and 3 bases from J, with 12 bases between. CDR3 protein: CASSDLGETNQPQHF. The CDR3 DNA follows: TGTGCCAGCAGTGACCTGGGAGAGACCAATCAGCCCCAGCATTTT.

The J gene is TRBJ1-2, the V gene TRBV6-4; D gene ambiguous. Germline V CDR1 and CDR2: MRHNA, SNTAGT. V shed 6 bases and J shed 5 bases, with 16 bases lying between them. This CDR3 is 14 amino acids long. CDR3 amino acids: CASRPPRGTYGYTF. Here the CDR3 DNA reads TGTGCCAGCAGGCCCCCTCGGGGAACGTATGGCTACACCTTC.

The rearrangement uses TRBV7-9 and TRBJ2-1, with D perhaps TRBD1 (6 bases). Germline V lookup: CDR1 SEHNR, CDR2 FQNEAQ (reference sequence). The CDR3 is 16 residues long. V shed 4 bases and J shed 8 bases, with 21 bases lying between them. The CDR3 here is CASSYGDTLKRDEQFF. DNA of the CDR3: TGTGCCAGCAGCTACGGGGACACTCTTAAAAGGGATGAGCAGTTCTTC. The full variable domain, its missing parts supplied by reference TRBV7-9 and TRBJ2-1, is DTGVSQNPRHKITKRGQNVTFRCDPISEHNRLYWYRQTLGQGPEFLTYFQNEAQLEKSRLLSDRFSAERPKGSFSTLEIQRTEQGDSAMYLCASSYGDTLKRDEQFFGPGTRLTVL.

This chain uses TRBV5-6 with TRBJ1-4; a possible D gene is TRBD1 (6 bases). Germline-derived CDR1 and CDR2 are SGHDT and YYEEEE. V gave up 1 base and J gave up 7 bases, with 14 bases separating them. This CDR3 has 15 amino acids. The chain's CDR3 is CASSLFTGSLEKLFF. The CDR3 DNA reads TGTGCCAGCAGCTTGTTTACAGGGAGTCTTGAAAAACTGTTTTTT.

The rearrangement uses TRBV1 and TRBJ2-5; the table names TRBD2, a call not compared with the DNA. TRBV1 represents a pseudogene. CDR3 length: 17 amino acids. The CDR3, as DNA: TGCACCAGCAGCCAAGATGAGGCCGGATGGCTTAAAGAGACCCAGTACTTC. Translated: CTSSQDEAGWLKETQYF.

The chain combines TRBV12-3 or TRBV12-4 with TRBJ2-7; TRBD1 aligns across 10 bases. This CDR3 comprises 13 residues. The ends lost 6 bases at V and 6 bases at J; junction bases unmatched: 5. The CDR3 DNA reads as TGTGCCAGCAGCCGGGACAGGGGCGGCGAGCAGTACTTC. It encodes CASSRDRGGEQYF.

J is TRBJ2-7 and V is TRBV3-1 (or the pseudogene TRBV3-2), with 10 bases lining up with TRBD1. V gave up 4 bases and J gave up 7 bases; unmatched junction bases: 10. Looked up from germline, CDR1 is LGHDT and CDR2 is YNNKEL (reference sequence). The CDR3 totals 15 residues. CDR3 sequence: CASSPPGQGVGEQYF. The CDR3 DNA follows: TGTGCCAGCAGCCCTCCCGGACAGGGGGTGGGGGAGCAGTACTTC.

The chain employs TRBV27 and TRBJ1-1; no reliable D call. Germline CDR1 is MNHEY and CDR2 is SMNVEV (reference sequence). This CDR3 is 13 amino acids long. Trimming cost V 5 bases and J 0 bases, with 7 bases left between them. The CDR3 sequence: CASSTSVNTEAFF. The CDR3 region has the DNA TGTGCCAGCAGTACATCAGTGAACACTGAAGCTTTCTTT.

The V gene is TRBV30, the J gene TRBJ1-2, with a tentative D call TRBD1 (5 bases). CDR3 size: 13 residues. Germline values: CDR1 GTSNPN, CDR2 SVGIG (reference sequence). The V end was cut by 4 bases, the J end by 4 bases, with 13 bases between. The CDR3: CAWTPDRLYGYTF. The CDR3 DNA reads TGTGCCTGGACCCCCGACAGACTCTATGGCTACACCTTC.